The 14 T cell receptor beta chains below come from one sample, sequenced in a study of radiation and T cells in renal cell carcinoma. Repertoires were generated with immunoSEQ multiplex PCR, while TCRdb's copy carries only in-frame clones and drops some. The sample comprises approximately 150,000 clones, about 87% of which are singletons, and roughly 4% rests with the top ten. Regarding time point: baseline pretreatment blood. Treatment of the sample: 15 Gy SBRT to primary tumor, nephrectomy 4 weeks later. This sample comprised blood, obtained from a patient whose treatment included radiotherapy and nephrectomy. These receptors were obtained from a woman between 65 and 79 years old with renal cell carcinoma.

This rearrangement joins TRBV6-6 to TRBJ2-7, with 9 bases that match TRBD2. The CDR3 spans 15 residues. Trimming cost V 6 bases and J 0 bases; bases outside gene matches: 6. Germline V gene data show CDR1 as MNHNY and CDR2 as SVGAGI (reference sequence). CDR3 nucleotide sequence: TGTGCCAGCAGGAAACTAGCGGGTCCCTCCTACGAGCAGTACTTC. Protein: CASRKLAGPSYEQYF.

The rearrangement uses TRBV7-2 and TRBJ2-2, with D maybe TRBD1 (5 bases). Germline V gene lookup returns CDR1 SGHTA and CDR2 FQGNSA. The CDR3 sequence is 14 residues long. With 4 bases removed from V and 6 bases from J, the gap between germline ends came to 12 bases. The CDR3 DNA follows: TGTGCCAGCAGCTCGACATCAGGGTCCGGGGAGCTGTTTTTT. It codes for CASSSTSGSGELFF.

The rearrangement links TRBV2 to TRBJ2-3, with TRBD2 as a possible D gene (5 bases). CDR1 and CDR2 (germline): SNHLY, FYNNEI. This CDR3 contains 15 residues. With 4 bases removed from V and 4 bases from J, the gap between germline ends came to 15 bases. The CDR3 loop is CASSAQPGIADTQYF. The CDR3 nucleotides are TGTGCCAGCAGTGCCCAGCCGGGGATTGCAGATACGCAGTATTTT.

CDR3 DNA sequence: TGTGCCAGCGGGGGGGGTAGAGAGGGCTTTACTGAAGCTTTCTTT. Encoded protein: CASGGGREGFTEAFF. The J gene is TRBJ1-1, the V gene TRBV2; tentatively, D is TRBD1 (5 bases). Germline V gene sequence: CDR1 SNHLY, CDR2 FYNNEI. CDR3 length: 15 amino acids. Trimming left V 8 bases short and J 5 bases short, with 21 bases between.

The chain joins TRBV29-1 to TRBJ1-2; D remains ambiguous. CDR3 length: 12 residues. Germline CDR1 SQVTM, CDR2 ANQGSEA. Trimming shortened V by 3 bases and J by 4 bases, and 9 bases separated the two germline ends. DNA of the CDR3: TGCAGCGTTGACAGGACGGTCTATGGCTACACCTTC. This translates into CSVDRTVYGYTF.

CDR3 DNA: TGTGCCAGCAGTGAAAACCCGTGGACTAGCGGGGGGTTGAGGCAGTACTTC. This translates into CASSENPWTSGGLRQYF. This rearrangement joins TRBV2 to TRBJ2-7, with TRBD2 matching 14 bases. This CDR3 region has 17 residues. CDR1 and CDR2 (germline): SNHLY, FYNNEI. V was pared by 2 bases and J by 9 bases, with 12 bases of the junction left unmatched. The variable domain in full, with the rest retrieved from reference TRBV2 and TRBJ2-7, is EPEVTQTPSHQVTQMGQEVILRCVPISNHLYFYWYRQILGQKVEFLVSFYNNEISEKSEIFDDQFSVERPDGSNFTLKIRSTKLEDSAMYFCASSENPWTSGGLRQYFGPGTRLTVT.

This chain links TRBV25-1 with TRBJ1-2; D may be TRBD1 (6 bases). The V and J ends lost 0 bases and 8 bases respectively, with 16 bases between them. The CDR3 has 15 residues. Germline assignment: CDR1 MGHDK and CDR2 SYGVNS. The chain's CDR3 is CASSEYPDPGGGYTF. The CDR3 DNA reads TGTGCCAGCAGTGAATACCCCGACCCGGGGGGCGGCTACACCTTC.

A single count supports this clone. The CDR3 DNA reads TGTGCCAGTAGTATTTTTACAGGGGGCAGGAACACTGAAGCTTTCTTT. This codes for CASSIFTGGRNTEAFF. The V and J genes are TRBV19 and TRBJ1-1; TRBD1 agrees at 9 bases. This CDR3 has 16 amino acids. Germline CDR1 LNHDA, CDR2 SQIVND (reference sequence). V gave up 3 bases and J gave up 1 base; unmatched junction bases: 6.

This chain uses TRBV5-1 with TRBJ1-1; no firm D call. V was shortened by 0 bases and J by 0 bases, with 9 bases between the two germline ends. The germline V gene has CDR1 SGHRS and CDR2 YFSETQ. The CDR3 runs 15 residues. CDR3 DNA sequence: TGCGCCAGCAGCTTGGGCGGCCTCATGAACACTGAAGCTTTCTTT. Encoded protein: CASSLGGLMNTEAFF.

The chain is built from TRBV9 and TRBJ1-4, with unresolved D. CDR3 length equals 14 residues. With 1 base removed from V and 8 bases from J, the gap between germline ends came to 12 bases. Per germline, CDR1 SGDLS and CDR2 YYNGEE. The CDR3 DNA follows: TGTGCCAGCAGCGTATCGGGCGGTCCCGAAAAACTGTTTTTT. It yields the protein CASSVSGGPEKLFF.

The chain is built from TRBV5-4 and TRBJ2-7; tentative D call: TRBD2 (5 bases). The CDR3 totals 13 residues. From germline, CDR1 is SGHNT and CDR2 YYREEE (reference sequence). With 1 base removed from V and 7 bases from J, the gap between germline ends came to 12 bases. The CDR3 region has the DNA TGTGCCAGCAGCTTGAATCGCGGGTATGAGCAGTACTTC. It specifies CASSLNRGYEQYF. Full variable domain (remainder filled in from reference TRBV5-4 and TRBJ2-7): ETGVTQSPTHLIKTRGQQVTLRCSSQSGHNTVSWYQQALGQGPQFIFQYYREEENGRGNFPPRFSGLQFPNYSSELNVNALELDDSALYLCASSLNRGYEQYFGPGTRLTVT.

This clone was counted only a few times. The rearrangement uses TRBV7-2 and TRBJ1-1; tentatively, D is TRBD1 (5 bases). CDR3 size: 13 residues. From germline, CDR1 is SGHTA and CDR2 FQGNSA. The V end lost 5 bases, the J end lost 6 bases, and 13 bases lay between the germline ends. The CDR3 is CASSKDLGAEAFF. CDR3 nucleotides: TGTGCCAGCAGCAAGGACTTGGGGGCTGAAGCTTTCTTT.

This clone was recorded only once. The chain combines TRBV19 with TRBJ1-5; 7 nucleotides match TRBD1. Trimming took 3 bases from V and 1 from J; bases not matched to a gene: 6. This CDR3 spans 16 amino acids. In germline, CDR1 is LNHDA, CDR2 SQIVND (reference sequence). CDR3 in DNA: TGTGCCAGTAGTATGCTGGGACAGTTCAGCAATCAGCCCCAGCATTTT. Translated: CASSMLGQFSNQPQHF.

This chain links TRBV5-5 with TRBJ2-7; TRBD1 is a possible D gene (7 bases). This CDR3 has 16 amino acids. The germline V and J ends were trimmed by 0 bases and 5 bases, with 18 bases remaining between them. Germline V gene lookup returns CDR1 SGHKS and CDR2 YYEKEE (reference sequence). The CDR3 here is CASSLEPRGAWNEQYF. As DNA, the CDR3 is TGTGCCAGCAGCTTGGAACCCAGGGGGGCCTGGAACGAGCAGTACTTC.